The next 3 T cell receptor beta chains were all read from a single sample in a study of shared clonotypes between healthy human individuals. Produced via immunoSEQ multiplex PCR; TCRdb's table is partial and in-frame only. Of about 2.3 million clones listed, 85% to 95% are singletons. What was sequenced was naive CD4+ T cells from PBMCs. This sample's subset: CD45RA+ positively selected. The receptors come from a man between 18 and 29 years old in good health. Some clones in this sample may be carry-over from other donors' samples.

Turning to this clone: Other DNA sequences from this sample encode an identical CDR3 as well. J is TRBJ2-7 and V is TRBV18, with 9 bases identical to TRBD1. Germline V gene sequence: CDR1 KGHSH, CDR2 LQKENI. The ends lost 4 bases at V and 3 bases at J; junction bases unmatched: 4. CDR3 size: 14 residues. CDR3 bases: TGTGCCAGCTCACAAGGACAGGGGTTCTACGAGCAGTACTTC. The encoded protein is CASSQGQGFYEQYF.

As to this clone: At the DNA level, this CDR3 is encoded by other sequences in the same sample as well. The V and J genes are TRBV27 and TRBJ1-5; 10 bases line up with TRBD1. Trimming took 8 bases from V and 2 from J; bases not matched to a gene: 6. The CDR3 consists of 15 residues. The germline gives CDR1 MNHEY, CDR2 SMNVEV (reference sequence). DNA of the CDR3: TGTGCCAGCTCACCCGGGACAGGGGGCAATCAGCCCCAGCATTTT. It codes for CASSPGTGGNQPQHF.

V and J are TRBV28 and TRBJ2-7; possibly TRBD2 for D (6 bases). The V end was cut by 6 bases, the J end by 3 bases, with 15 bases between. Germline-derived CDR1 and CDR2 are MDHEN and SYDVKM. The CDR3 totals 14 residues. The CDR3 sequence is CASSRDLVGYEQYF. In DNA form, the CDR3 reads TGTGCCAGCAGCCGGGACTTAGTAGGCTACGAGCAGTACTTC.